This TCR beta chain was captured by sequencing in a study of blood T cells in healthy people across ages. Overall study: Template switching captured about one barcoded beta molecule per two T cells. General study findings and limits: Diversity figures based on one million T cells were deemed too low.

This clonotype was detected a few times. Its specificity is not known. The CDR3 sequence is 14 residues long. The germline V gene has CDR1 SGHTA and CDR2 FQGNSA. V was clipped by 0 bases and J by 3 bases, with 8 bases between them. Peripheral blood was drawn, approximately 9.7 milliliters per donor. A second PCR, run for 7 to 11 cycles, used a sample-barcoded 5' primer plus a J-beta primer mix. All samples gave at least 2.5 million CDR3-containing paired-end reads. Using its own MiXCR run on the 5' RACE reads, TCRdb lists one record per CDR3 protein. The data contain 800,000 or so distinct CDR3 sequences, about 47% of them singletons.

This chain uses TRBV7-2 with TRBJ1-2, with D unclear. The origin of this receptor is a man aged 80 or over in good health. The specimen was blood. CDR3: CASSLAGSHYGYTF. The CDR3 nucleotides are TGTGCCAGCAGCTTAGCAGGCAGCCACTATGGCTACACCTTC.